This entry features one TCR beta chain sequence. The data originate from a study of T cells in pancreatic ductal adenocarcinoma. No neoadjuvant therapy was given to the selected pancreatic ductal adenocarcinoma patients before their surgery. Profiling relied on immunoSEQ multiplex PCR, and the TCRdb table lists in-frame clones only, not all of them. The sample consists of roughly 100,000 clones, roughly 96% of them appearing once. Trimming cost V 3 bases and J 5 bases, with 13 bases left between them. The CDR3 spans 14 residues. The V gene's germline CDR1 is SGHTA and CDR2 FQGNSA. The TCR was taken from a human donor with pancreatic ductal adenocarcinoma. The chain uses TRBV7-2 and TRBJ1-2, with D tentatively TRBD1 (5 bases). Sequencing input: PBMCs. The CDR3 protein is CASSLTGTEYGYTF. DNA for the CDR3: TGTGCCAGCAGCTTGACCGGGACTGAATATGGCTACACCTTC.